This TCR beta chain stems from a study of cytomegalovirus exposure and HLA in healthy donors. The study, taken as a whole, reports: There were several of the most significant clusters that appeared linked to common viral pathogens in a later analysis.

With 60 Vbeta and 13 Jbeta primers, the PCR was carried out. Measured with immunoSEQ multiplex PCR; TCRdb has only the in-frame clones, and not every one. The profile shows 110,000 to 150,000 clones, about 78% of them singletons. There are a few counts of this clone. Its antigen is currently unknown. The CDR3 totals 14 residues. The junction had 5 bases not matched to a gene; V was cut back by 4 bases and J by 5 bases. Germline assignment: CDR1 SQVTM and CDR2 ANQGSEA. The source of this sequence is a male donor in good health and CMV-seronegative. Source material: PBMCs. The V call is TRBV29-1, the J call TRBJ2-2; TRBD1 agrees at 9 bases. The CDR3 loop reads CSVVGQGWTGELFF. Here the CDR3 DNA reads TGCAGCGTTGTGGGACAGGGATGGACCGGGGAGCTGTTTTTT.